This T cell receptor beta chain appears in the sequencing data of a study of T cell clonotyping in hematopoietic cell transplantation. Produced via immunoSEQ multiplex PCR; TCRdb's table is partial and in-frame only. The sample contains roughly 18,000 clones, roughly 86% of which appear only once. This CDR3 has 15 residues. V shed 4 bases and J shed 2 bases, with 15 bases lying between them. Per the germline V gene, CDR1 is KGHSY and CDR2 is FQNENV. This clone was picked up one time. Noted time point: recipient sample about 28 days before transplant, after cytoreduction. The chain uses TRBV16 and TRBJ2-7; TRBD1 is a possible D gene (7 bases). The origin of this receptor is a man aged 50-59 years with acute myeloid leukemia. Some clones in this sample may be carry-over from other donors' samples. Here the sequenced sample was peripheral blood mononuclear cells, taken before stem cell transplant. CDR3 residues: CASSLGGRGTYEQYF. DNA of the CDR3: TGTGCCAGCAGCCTCGGGGGCAGGGGGACCTACGAGCAGTACTTC.